This passage covers 21 T cell receptor beta chains from one sample sequenced in a study of immune heterogeneity within non-small cell lung tumors. Bulk tumor genomic DNA, 450 to 750 ng per sample, was the template. Multiple biopsies spaced far apart were taken from each primary tumor during surgery. Patients with untreated, newly diagnosed non-small cell lung cancer underwent curative surgery. Multiplex PCR with 32 V and 13 J primers amplified TCR beta CDR3. TCRdb itself ran the multiplex PCR reads through MiXCR, one entry per CDR3 protein. The sample lists about 11,000 distinct CDR3 sequences; under 30% were seen once. Sequencing was performed on lung tumor tissue. The receptor set was obtained from a woman in her sixties or seventies with non-small cell lung cancer.

The chain links TRBV24-1 to TRBJ2-2; perhaps TRBD1 as D (6 bases). The V and J ends lost 6 bases and 4 bases respectively, with 20 bases between them. The CDR3 spans 17 residues. CDR1 KGHDR and CDR2 SFDVKD come from the germline V gene. The CDR3 region is CATSPASRGIVTGELFF. The CDR3 DNA reads as TGTGCCACCAGTCCCGCGTCCAGGGGCATTGTCACCGGGGAGCTGTTTTTT.

For this clonotype: Because it lacks the conserved phenylalanine or tryptophan at the end, this CDR3 is likely a read error. The DNA is omitted, as the CDR3 cannot be located on it reliably, and the CDR3 follows TCRdb's listing. The rearrangement links TRBV24-1 to TRBJ2-3; the table assigns TRBD2, which was not confirmed against the DNA. The CDR3 length equals 14 residues, ends included. The germline V gene encodes CDR1 KGHDR and CDR2 SFDVKD. The CDR3 protein is CATSDGSYEQYFGP.

The V and J genes are TRBV12-3 or TRBV12-4 and TRBJ1-6, with TRBD1 as a possible D gene (5 bases). This CDR3 has 17 residues. With 2 bases removed from V and 2 bases from J, the gap between germline ends came to 13 bases. CDR3: CASSLRAGLTYNSPLHF. CDR3 in DNA: TGTGCCAGCAGTTTACGAGCAGGGTTGACCTATAATTCACCCCTCCACTTT.

This clonotype has at least ten counts. V gene TRBV5-8 combines with J gene TRBJ2-2, with 8 bases that match TRBD2. Germline V gene data show CDR1 as SGHTS and CDR2 as YDEGEE. Losses at the gene ends were 4 bases for V and 2 bases for J; bases not matched to a gene: 7. The CDR3 is 16 amino acids. This CDR3 reads CASSQIAGLNTGELFF. CDR3 DNA sequence: TGTGCCAGCAGCCAAATAGCGGGATTAAACACCGGGGAGCTGTTTTTT.

By share of the sample, this clonotype is medium-sized. This chain joins TRBV7-6 and TRBJ2-7; D possibly corresponds to TRBD2 (5 bases). CDR3 length equals 13 residues. CDR1 SGHVS and CDR2 FNYEAQ come from the germline V gene. V lost 5 bases and J lost 8, with 16 bases in between. CDR3 sequence: CASSPASLAKQYF. The DNA of the CDR3 is TGTGCCAGCAGCCCAGCAAGCCTAGCAAAGCAGTACTTC.

Of note for this clonotype: A much larger clone differs from this one at a single base, so this may be a read error. The chain recombines TRBV11-3 with TRBJ2-1; D perhaps matches TRBD1 (9 bases). CDR3 length: 16 amino acids. Trimming took 7 bases from V and 6 from J, leaving 22 bases between them. Germline CDR1 SGHNT, CDR2 YENEEA. This chain's CDR3 is CASNSGGTGRLNEQFF. The CDR3 DNA is TGTGCCAGCAACTCGGGGGGGACAGGGAGGCTCAATGAGCAGTTCTTC.

This clonotype was seen many times. This chain connects TRBV3-1 to TRBJ2-7; D is unclear. Germline loops: CDR1 LGHDT, CDR2 YNNKEL (reference sequence). The CDR3 has 14 amino acids. The V gene lost 2 bases and the J gene lost 7 bases, with 15 bases spanning the gap. The CDR3 here is CASSQIGYGPEQYF. The CDR3 bases are TGTGCCAGCAGCCAAATTGGGTACGGCCCGGAGCAGTACTTC.

This clonotype was observed once. This chain joins TRBV20-1 and TRBJ2-6; D gene unclear. The CDR3 has 14 residues. From germline, CDR1 is DFQATT and CDR2 SNEGSKA (reference sequence). V was cut by 6 bases and J by 0 bases, with 9 bases left in between. The CDR3 sequence is CSAVNFSGANVLTF. CDR3 bases: TGCAGTGCGGTAAACTTCTCTGGGGCCAACGTCCTGACTTTC.

Comments on this clonotype: This clone may be a read error of a much larger clone one base away. The chain uses TRBV27 and TRBJ2-5; 8 nucleotides match TRBD2. Germline V gives CDR1 MNHEY, CDR2 SMNVEV (reference sequence). The CDR3 sequence is 16 residues long. In DNA form, the CDR3 reads TGTGCCAGCAGTTTATACAGCCGGGGGGGAAAAGAGGCCCAGTACTTC. Encoded protein: CASSLYSRGGKEAQYF.

Points on this clonotype: An end of the junction differs from the germline gene, which may be a read error. V and J are TRBV19 and TRBJ1-3; TRBD1 matches at 8 bases. The CDR3 is made up of 13 amino acids. Germline V CDR1 and CDR2: LNHDA, SQIVND (reference sequence). Written as DNA, the CDR3 is TGTGCCACCTCGACAGGGGCTGGAAACGCCATATATTTT. It codes for CATSTGAGNAIYF.

This clonotype showed up just a few times. This may be a read error: a much more frequent sequence differs by one nucleotide. V usage is TRBV4-3 and J usage is TRBJ2-3; no reliable D call. The J call may be incorrect, as the DNA end agrees better with TRBJ1-5. CDR3 length: 13 amino acids. CDR1 and CDR2 from the germline V gene are LGHNA and YSLEER. The CDR3 bases are TGCGCCAGCAGCCAAGAGGCACGGGATACGCAGCATTTT. Translated: CASSQEARDTQHF.

At least ten counts were recorded for this clonotype. The chain links TRBV5-6 to TRBJ2-5; TRBD1 matches at 10 bases. CDR1 and CDR2 from the germline V gene are SGHDT and YYEEEE. The CDR3 sequence is 15 residues long. Unmatched junction bases numbered 9, after V lost 3 bases and J lost 7 bases. CDR3 nucleotide sequence: TGTGCCAGCAGCTCATGGGACAGGGGCGTCGGGACCCAGTACTTC. Residues: CASSSWDRGVGTQYF.

This clonotype was counted a few times. The V gene is TRBV30, the J gene TRBJ1-5; D might be TRBD1 (5 bases). V dropped 3 bases and J dropped 11 bases, with 23 bases sitting between them. Germline CDR1 reads GTSNPN; CDR2 reads SVGIG (reference sequence). The CDR3 length is 15 residues. The CDR3 DNA sequence: TGTGCCTGGAGCAGAACGGACAATCCTAAAGGCGCCCAGCATTTT. It yields the protein CAWSRTDNPKGAQHF.

Ten or more counts support this clonotype. The chain joins TRBV20-1 to TRBJ2-1, with TRBD2 identical over 11 bases. This CDR3 has 17 residues. Unmatched junction bases numbered 7, after V lost 0 bases and J lost 3 bases. Germline CDR1 is DFQATT and CDR2 is SNEGSKA (reference sequence). The CDR3 nucleotides are TGCAGTGCTAGAGATTTGAGGCTAGCGGGAGGCTACAATGAGCAGTTCTTC. Amino acids: CSARDLRLAGGYNEQFF.

This sequence joins TRBV7-3 and TRBJ2-5; D unresolved. Trimming left V 8 bases short and J 0 bases short, with 10 bases between. Germline CDR1 reads SGHTA; CDR2 reads FQGTGA. This CDR3 is 13 amino acids long. The CDR3 nucleotides read TGTGCCAGCTCCGCCCGGGACCAAGAGACCCAGTACTTC. The encoded protein is CASSARDQETQYF.

Note on this clonotype: Sequence at one end of the junction differs from germline and may be a read error. V and J are TRBV6-5 and TRBJ2-2; 9 nucleotides match TRBD1. This CDR3 is 14 amino acids long. Germline CDR1 and CDR2: MNHEY and SVGAGI. The CDR3 region is CASSWDRDTGEVFF. The CDR3, as DNA: TGTGCCAGCAGTTGGGACAGGGACACCGGGGAGGTGTTTTTT.

Judged by abundance, this clonotype is medium-sized (0.01 to 0.1%). The genes are TRBV15 and TRBJ1-1; D not certain. The CDR3 runs 12 residues. Between the trimmed V and J ends, which lost 2 bases and 5 bases, there was a span of 6 bases. Germline assignment: CDR1 LNHNV and CDR2 YYDKDF (reference sequence). This chain's CDR3 is CATSRLGTEAFF. CDR3 bases: TGTGCCACCAGCAGACTCGGGACTGAAGCTTTCTTT.

By share, this clonotype ranks as medium-sized (0.01 to 0.1%). The chain carries TRBV9 and TRBJ2-2; no firm D call. The CDR3 loop spans 15 amino acids. Trimming took off 1 base at V and 1 base at J, with 8 bases between the two ends. Germline values: CDR1 SGDLS, CDR2 YYNGEE. CDR3 DNA: TGTGCCAGCAGCGTAAGGCCCCAGAACACCGGGGAGCTGTTTTTT. Its protein product is CASSVRPQNTGELFF.

As regards this clonotype: This may arise from a read error, as a much more abundant clone is one base away. The chain links TRBV28 to TRBJ2-4; no clear D gene. The J call could be wrong; TRBJ2-1 is a better fit for the DNA end. There are 15 residues in the CDR3. CDR1 is MDHEN and CDR2 is SYDVKM in the germline V gene. This CDR3 is CANTSGDLTYNEQFF. DNA for the CDR3: TGTGCCAACACCTCCGGAGACCTGACCTACAATGAGCAGTTCTTC.

This clonotype is medium-sized (0.01 to 0.1%) by share. The chain is built from TRBV6-6 and TRBJ1-3; D gene unclear. With 0 bases removed from V and 4 bases from J, the gap between germline ends came to 13 bases. The CDR3 consists of 16 residues. Germline lookup yields CDR1 MNHNY and CDR2 SVGAGI (reference sequence). CDR3 protein: CASSYSIGPSGNTIYF. CDR3 DNA: TGTGCCAGCAGTTACTCGATTGGCCCATCGGGAAACACCATATATTTT.

This clonotype was seen repeatedly, ten times or more. The chain carries TRBV4-1 and TRBJ2-1; D is ambiguous. The germline V gene has CDR1 MGHRA and CDR2 YSYEKL. V was cut by 5 bases and J by 9 bases, with 11 bases left in between. This CDR3 has 12 amino acids. The CDR3 spells CASSRNTGEQFF. CDR3 sequence (DNA): TGCGCCAGCAGCAGAAATACCGGTGAGCAGTTCTTC.